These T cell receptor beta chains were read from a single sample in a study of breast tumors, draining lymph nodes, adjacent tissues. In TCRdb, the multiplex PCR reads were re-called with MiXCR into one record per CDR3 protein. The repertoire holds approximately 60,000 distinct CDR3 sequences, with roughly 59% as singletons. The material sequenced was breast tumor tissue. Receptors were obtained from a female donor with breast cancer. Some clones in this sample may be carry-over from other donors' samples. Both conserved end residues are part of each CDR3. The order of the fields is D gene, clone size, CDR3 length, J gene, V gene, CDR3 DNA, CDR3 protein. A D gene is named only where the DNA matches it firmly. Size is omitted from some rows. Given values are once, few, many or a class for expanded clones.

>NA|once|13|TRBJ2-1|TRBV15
TGTGCCACCAGCAGAGATGTCCAGAATGAGCAGTTCTTC
CATSRDVQNEQFF
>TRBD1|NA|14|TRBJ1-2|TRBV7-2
TGTGCCAGCAGCAACTATGGACAGGAGGATGGCTACACCTTC
CASSNYGQEDGYTF
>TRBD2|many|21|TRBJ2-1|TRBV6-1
TGTGCCAGCAGCGTCCCTGACAGACTACGAAAAGCGGGAACGGCTTACAATGAGCAGTTCTTC
CASSVPDRLRKAGTAYNEQFF
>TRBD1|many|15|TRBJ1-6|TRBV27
TGTGCCAGCAGTTTAAGACAGGGAGCCAATTCACCCCTCCACTTT
CASSLRQGANSPLHF
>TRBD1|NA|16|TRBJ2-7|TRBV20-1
TGCAGTGCTAGAGGGTGGACAGGCGACGTCTCCTACGAGCAGTACTTC
CSARGWTGDVSYEQYF
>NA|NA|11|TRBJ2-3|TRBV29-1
TGCAGTGAACAGGGTCCAGATACGCAGTATTTT
CSEQGPDTQYF
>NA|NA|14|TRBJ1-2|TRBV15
TGTGCCACCAGCAGAAGCACAGGCATCTATGGCTACACCTTC
CATSRSTGIYGYTF
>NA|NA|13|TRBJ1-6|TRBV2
TGTGCCAGCATGGCTGGTTATAATTCACCCCTCCACTTT
CASMAGYNSPLHF
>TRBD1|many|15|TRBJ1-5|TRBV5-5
TGTGCCAGCAGCCGTATGGACAGGGAAAATCAGCCCCAGCATTTT
CASSRMDRENQPQHF
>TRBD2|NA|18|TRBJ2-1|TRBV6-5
TGTGCCAGCAGTCCTACGCGACTAGCGTACAGCTCCTACAATGAGCAGTTCTTC
CASSPTRLAYSSYNEQFF
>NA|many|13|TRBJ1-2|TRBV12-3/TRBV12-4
TGTGCCAGCAGCCTTTCTACTAACTATGGCTACACCTTC
CASSLSTNYGYTF
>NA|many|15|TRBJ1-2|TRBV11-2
TGTGCCAGCAGCGCCCAGGACAGATGGAAATATGGCTACACCTTC
CASSAQDRWKYGYTF
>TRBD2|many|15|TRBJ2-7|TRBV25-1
TGTGCCAGCAGTGATGGGCGGGGGGGGGCCTACGAGCAGTACTTC
CASSDGRGGAYEQYF
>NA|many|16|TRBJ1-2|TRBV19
TGTGCCAGTAGTATAGATAGTCGGCAGCGCGGTAGTGGCTACACCTTC
CASSIDSRQRGSGYTF
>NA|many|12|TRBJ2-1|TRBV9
TGTGCCAGCAGCGAGGGAGGGGGTGAGCAGTTCTTC
CASSEGGGEQFF
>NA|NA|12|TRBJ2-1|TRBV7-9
TGTGCCAGCAGCAACGGACTCCCGGGGCAGTTCTTC
CASSNGLPGQFF
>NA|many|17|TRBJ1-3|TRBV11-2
TGTGCCAGCAGCTTACGGATTACAGATATCTCTGGAAACACCATATATTTT
CASSLRITDISGNTIYF
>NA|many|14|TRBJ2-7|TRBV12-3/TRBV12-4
TGTGCCAGCAGTAATATTAATTCACGGGGGGAGCAGTACTTC
CASSNINSRGEQYF